The rows below give T cell receptor beta chains drawn from one sample of a study of CD4+ T cells in melanoma. Sequencing was performed with immunoSEQ multiplex PCR; in TCRdb, only in-frame clones are kept and a portion is missing. The sample lists 110,000 to 150,000 clones; about nine tenths were seen once. The receptors here all came from a human donor with melanoma. The conserved cysteine and the conserved F or W are not part of the CDR3 here.

TRBJ2-5 TRBV11-2 ASSLASGKETQY
TRBJ1-2 TRBV7-9 ASTSPDGSGGYT
TRBJ2-7 TRBV4-1 ASSQDVRGRGRSYEQY
TRBJ2-5 TRBV6-6 ASNTGGWETQY
TRBJ2-3 TRBV9 ASSRTFGGDLTDTQY
TRBJ1-5 TRBV6-1 ASAGQGRTNQPQH
TRBJ1-3 TRBV19 ASVDRVDTIY
TRBJ2-5 TRBV18 ASSPGGKGQETQY
TRBJ2-5 TRBV5-4 ASSYFDRGETQY
TRBJ2-3 TRBV27 ASSAWTGAGTDTQY
TRBJ2-6 TRBV9 ASSAGGAGANVLT
TRBJ2-3 TRBV10-3 AVRKLAGAQDTQY
TRBJ2-1 TRBV7-6 ASSLAAATAYNEQF
TRBJ2-3 TRBV29-1 SVAADSTDTQY
TRBJ2-1 TRBV7-2 ASSLRLGEQF
TRBJ1-5 TRBV6-6 ASSYSQGRPIQPQH
TRBJ2-7 TRBV18 ASSPGLAGGAYEQY
TRBJ1-2 TRBV2 ASMDRGLYGYT
TRBJ2-1 TRBV18 ASSNIPRSSYNEQF
TRBJ2-3 TRBV5-1 ASSSGRDASTDTQY
TRBJ2-2 TRBV9 ASSVDRTGELF
TRBJ1-2 TRBV5-4 ASSVAGNLYGYT
TRBJ2-5 TRBV6-1 ASTPINGGAETQY
TRBJ2-3 TRBV6-5 ASMSPGTDTQY
TRBJ2-1 TRBV7-2 ASSQLAGAYNEQF
TRBJ2-1 TRBV5-1 ASNPGGQEYNEQF
TRBJ2-1 TRBV7-3 ASSHQGRGVYNEQF
TRBJ2-5 TRBV29-1 SVPGTSGGETQY
TRBJ2-2 TRBV7-8 ASSPGSHTGELF
TRBJ2-2 TRBV18 ASSPFTGKAGELF
TRBJ1-6 TRBV11-3 ASSPTPGSPLH
TRBJ1-1 TRBV19 ASTHLNTEAF
TRBJ2-5 TRBV29-1 SGYQETQY
TRBJ1-2 TRBV28 ASSRDRAHGYT
TRBJ2-5 TRBV11-2 ASSFTGNAETQY
TRBJ1-4 TRBV5-1 ASSRLDSSTGNEKLF
TRBJ2-3 TRBV19 ASSITGDTQY
TRBJ1-1 TRBV18 ASSPLDNEGVAF
TRBJ1-1 TRBV5-1 ASSEGQGVYTEAF
TRBJ1-4 TRBV6-7 ASSYSMIGSCANEKLF
TRBJ2-3 TRBV18 ASSPGLRGADTQY
TRBJ2-1 TRBV4-1 ASSPLDRPNRVDNEQF
TRBJ2-7 TRBV5-1 ASSAAPGQGMIEQY
TRBJ2-3 TRBV10-2 ASEEGDTQY
TRBJ1-6 TRBV30 AWSGNYNSPLH
TRBJ1-1 TRBV6-6 ASSYSSTVNTEAF
TRBJ1-2 TRBV19 ASSIRSPEGYGYT
TRBJ2-2 TRBV6-4 ASNPTGNTGELF
TRBJ1-2 TRBV30 AWSVQGQGYT
TRBJ2-2 TRBV5-1 ASSLDRQGGELF
TRBJ1-1 TRBV30 ARRVTQDEAF